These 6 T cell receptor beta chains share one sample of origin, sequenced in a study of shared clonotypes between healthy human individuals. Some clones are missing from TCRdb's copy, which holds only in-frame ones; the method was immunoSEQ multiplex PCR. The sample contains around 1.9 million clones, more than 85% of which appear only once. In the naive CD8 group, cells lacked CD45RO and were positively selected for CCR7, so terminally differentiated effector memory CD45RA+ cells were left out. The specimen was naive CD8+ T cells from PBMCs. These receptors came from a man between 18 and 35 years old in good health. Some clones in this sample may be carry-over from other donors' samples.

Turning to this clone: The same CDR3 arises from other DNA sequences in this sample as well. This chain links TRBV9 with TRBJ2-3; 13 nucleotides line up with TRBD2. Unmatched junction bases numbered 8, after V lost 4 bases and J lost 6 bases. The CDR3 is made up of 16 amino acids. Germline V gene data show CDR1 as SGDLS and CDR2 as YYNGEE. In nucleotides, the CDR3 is TGTGCCAGCAGCCCCGGACTAGCGGGAGATACGGATACGCAGTATTTT. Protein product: CASSPGLAGDTDTQYF.

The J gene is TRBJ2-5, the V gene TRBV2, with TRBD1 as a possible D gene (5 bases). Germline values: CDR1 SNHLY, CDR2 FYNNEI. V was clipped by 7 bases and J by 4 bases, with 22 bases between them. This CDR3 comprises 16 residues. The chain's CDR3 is CASMRSESPTVETQYF. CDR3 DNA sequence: TGTGCCAGCATGCGTTCAGAAAGTCCGACAGTAGAGACCCAGTACTTC. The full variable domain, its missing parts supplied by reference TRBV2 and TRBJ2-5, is EPEVTQTPSHQVTQMGQEVILRCVPISNHLYFYWYRQILGQKVEFLVSFYNNEISEKSEIFDDQFSVERPDGSNFTLKIRSTKLEDSAMYFCASMRSESPTVETQYFGPGTRLLVL.

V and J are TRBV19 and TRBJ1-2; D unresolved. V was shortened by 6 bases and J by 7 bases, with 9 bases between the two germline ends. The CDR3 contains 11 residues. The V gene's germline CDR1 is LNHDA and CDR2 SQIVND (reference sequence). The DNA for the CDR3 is TGTGCCAGTAGCGTCGGACGTGGCTACACCTTC. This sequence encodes CASSVGRGYTF.

As DNA, the CDR3 is TGTGCCAGCAGCTTAGCCCTAGCGCCGAACTACGAGCAGTACTTC. Amino acids: CASSLALAPNYEQYF. V usage is TRBV7-7 and J usage is TRBJ2-7; D may be TRBD2 (6 bases). CDR1 SSHAT and CDR2 FNYEAQ come from the germline V gene (reference sequence). Deletions cut 0 bases from V and 3 bases from J, with 12 bases between. The CDR3 consists of 15 residues. The complete variable domain, with remaining parts taken from reference TRBV7-7 and TRBJ2-7, reads GAGVSQSPRYKVTKRGQDVTLRCDPISSHATLYWYQQALGQGPEFLTYFNYEAQPDKSGLPSDRFSAERPEGSISTLTIQRTEQRDSAMYRCASSLALAPNYEQYFGPGTRLTVT.

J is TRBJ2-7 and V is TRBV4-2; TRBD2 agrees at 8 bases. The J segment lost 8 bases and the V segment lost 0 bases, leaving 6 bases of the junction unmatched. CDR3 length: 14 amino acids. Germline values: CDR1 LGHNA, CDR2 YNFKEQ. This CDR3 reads CASSQELEREKQYF. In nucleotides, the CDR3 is TGTGCCAGCAGCCAAGAGTTGGAGCGGGAGAAGCAGTACTTC.

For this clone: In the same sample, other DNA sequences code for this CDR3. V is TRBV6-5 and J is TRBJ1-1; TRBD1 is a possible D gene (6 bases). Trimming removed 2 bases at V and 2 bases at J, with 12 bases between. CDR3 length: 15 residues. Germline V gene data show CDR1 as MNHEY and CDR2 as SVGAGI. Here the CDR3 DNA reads TGTGCCAGCAGTTACAGGGGGGCAGGTAACACTGAAGCTTTCTTT. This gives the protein CASSYRGAGNTEAFF.